This T cell receptor beta chain was sequenced for a study of blood T cell repertoires in COVID-19. Study details: The United States, Italy and Spain were the sources of the acute and convalescent COVID-19 samples. PBMCs, B-cell-depleted T cells, or T cells provided the cDNA or gDNA that made up the material.

CDR1 and CDR2 from the germline V gene are SGHVS and FNYEAQ. This CDR3 contains 15 residues. V lost 2 bases and J 5 bases, leaving 12 bases between the germline ends. In the original processing: The authors estimated nucleated cell counts from reference gene primer amplification. Repertoires were generated with immunoSEQ multiplex PCR, while TCRdb's copy carries only in-frame clones and drops some. V and J calls and clone size are those listed in that table; D and trimming were worked out from the DNA. The top ten clones hold 15% to 20% of a sample with 46,000 or so clones, more than 75% of them seen once.

This rearrangement joins TRBV7-6 to TRBJ2-2, with unresolved D. Sequenced sample: peripheral blood. The clonotype was recovered from a man aged 55-75 years with active or convalescent COVID-19. In DNA form, the CDR3 reads TGTGCCAGCAGCTTAACCGCGGCGAGTACCGGGGAGCTGTTTTTT. Translating gives CASSLTAASTGELFF.